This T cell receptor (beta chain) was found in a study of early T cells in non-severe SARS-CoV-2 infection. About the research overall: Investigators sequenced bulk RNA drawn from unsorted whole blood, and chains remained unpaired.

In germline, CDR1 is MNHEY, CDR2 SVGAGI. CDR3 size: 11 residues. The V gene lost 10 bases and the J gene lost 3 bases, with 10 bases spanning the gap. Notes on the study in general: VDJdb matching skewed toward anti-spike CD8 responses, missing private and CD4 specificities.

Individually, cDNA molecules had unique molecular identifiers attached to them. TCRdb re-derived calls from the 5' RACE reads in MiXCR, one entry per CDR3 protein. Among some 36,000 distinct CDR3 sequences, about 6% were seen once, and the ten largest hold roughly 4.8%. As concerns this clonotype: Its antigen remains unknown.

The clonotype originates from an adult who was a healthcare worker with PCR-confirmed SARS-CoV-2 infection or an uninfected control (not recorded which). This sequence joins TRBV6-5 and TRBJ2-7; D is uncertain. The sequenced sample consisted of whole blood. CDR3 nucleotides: TGTGCCACCAGAAGGGACTACGAGCAGTACTTC. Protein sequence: CATRRDYEQYF.